This TCR beta chain derives from a study of blood T cells in healthy people across ages. General study findings and limits: In older individuals, TCR beta diversity per million T cells was lower, falling roughly linearly with age.

Through a sample-barcoded 5' primer and a J-beta primer mix, a second PCR was run for roughly 6 to 12 cycles. Each TCR beta cDNA got a 12-nucleotide random molecular identifier. A single record per CDR3 protein comes from TCRdb applying MiXCR to the 5' RACE reads. The sample records some 900,000 distinct CDR3 sequences, around 48% being singletons. Worth noting for this clonotype: Its antigen is unknown.

The ends lost 6 bases at V and 5 bases at J; junction bases unmatched: 8. Germline values: CDR1 SEHNR, CDR2 FQNEAQ (reference sequence). The CDR3 contains 15 residues. Each sample had at least 6.5 million PBMCs isolated. The chain couples TRBV7-9 to TRBJ2-3, with 10 bases identical to TRBD1. Specimen: blood. This clonotype was sampled from a man under 40 in good health. This CDR3 reads CASRLSTGGGDTQYF. In DNA, the CDR3 is TGTGCCAGCAGGTTATCGACAGGGGGCGGAGATACGCAGTATTTT.